The 12 T cell receptor beta chains below were found in one sample sequenced in a study of T cell repertoires in cytomegalovirus infection (dated by TCRdb to between 2017 and 2020). The sequencer listed for this sample is Illumina HiSeq 1500. The public reads were run again by TCRdb, first through fastp at Q25 and then through MiXCR, and only productive beta chains were kept. Rows are combined by CDR3 protein, so each entry shows the most common genes and DNA. Recorded for this sample are more than 350,000 distinct CDR3 sequences; approximately 32% of them occurred a single time. Roughly 15% of the sample belongs to the ten largest clones. The sample consisted of PBMCs. These TCRs come from a human donor in good health (CMV status not recorded). Some clones in this sample may be carry-over from other donors' samples.

A few counts support this clonotype. The chain uses TRBV12-3 or TRBV12-4 and TRBJ1-1; tentative D call: TRBD1 (5 bases). The CDR3 loop spans 14 amino acids. V was clipped by 8 bases and J by 5 bases, with 18 bases between them. The DNA for the CDR3 is TGTGCCAGCGGGGCAGACCTTATGGGGACTGAAGCTTTCTTT. It encodes CASGADLMGTEAFF.

In its sample, this clonotype was seen a few times. The chain links TRBV7-6 to TRBJ1-4; D is ambiguous. V was cut by 5 bases and J by 2 bases, with 6 bases left in between. The length of the CDR3 is 13 residues. Germline V gene lookup returns CDR1 SGHVS and CDR2 FNYEAQ. CDR3 sequence reads: CASSRETNEKLFF. DNA of the CDR3: TGTGCCAGCAGCAGGGAGACTAATGAAAAACTGTTTTTT.

The chain uses TRBV7-9 and TRBJ2-7; D ambiguous. The V gene lost 3 bases and the J gene lost 3 bases, with 9 bases spanning the gap. The CDR3 is 13 amino acids. Germline V gene sequence: CDR1 SEHNR, CDR2 FQNEAQ (reference sequence). The DNA of the CDR3 is TGTGCCAGCAGCTTCTCCCAGGACTACGAGCAGTACTTC. The encoded protein is CASSFSQDYEQYF.

In its sample, this clonotype was seen a few times. This chain uses TRBV6-1 with TRBJ2-3; no definite D call. This CDR3 spans 14 amino acids. The germline V gene encodes CDR1 MNHNS and CDR2 SASEGT. The V end was cut by 7 bases, the J end by 2 bases, with 13 bases between. The CDR3, as DNA: TGTGCCAGCACAGGCCTTACGACCACAGATACGCAGTATTTT. It is translated as CASTGLTTTDTQYF.

This clonotype occurred a few times. The rearrangement links TRBV12-3 or TRBV12-4 to TRBJ1-2, with D tentatively TRBD1 (6 bases). This CDR3 is built from 14 residues. The V end lost 6 bases, the J end lost 7 bases, and 18 bases lay between the germline ends. CDR3 loop: CASSLHGGAGGYTF. The CDR3 bases are TGTGCCAGCAGCCTACACGGGGGGGCCGGTGGCTACACCTTC.

This clonotype was detected only a few times. CDR3 bases: TGCGCCAGCAGCTCGGCCGGGACAGGAGCCTACGAGCAGTACTTC. Its translation: CASSSAGTGAYEQYF. V gene TRBV5-1 combines with J gene TRBJ2-7; TRBD1 matches at 8 bases. The CDR3 is 15 residues long. After removal of 3 bases from V and 2 bases from J, the junction contained 7 bases not matched to a gene. Germline CDR1 and CDR2: SGHRS and YFSETQ.

The rearrangement links TRBV7-9 to TRBJ1-5, with D unresolved. V was shortened by 4 bases and J by 7 bases, with 11 bases between the two germline ends. Germline CDR1 SEHNR, CDR2 FQNEAQ (reference sequence). The CDR3 length is 13 residues. In DNA, the CDR3 is TGTGCCAGCAGCTCGGACCTGGGCCAGCCCCAGCATTTT. Translating gives CASSSDLGQPQHF.

The chain joins TRBV6-2 or TRBV6-3 to TRBJ2-3, with a tentative D call TRBD1 (6 bases). In germline, CDR1 is MNHEY, CDR2 SVGEGT. Trimming removed 0 bases at V and 0 bases at J, with 13 bases between. CDR3 length: 17 residues. CDR3 residues: CASSYSAGQHSTDTQYF. CDR3 nucleotide sequence: TGTGCCAGCAGTTACTCGGCAGGACAGCATAGCACAGATACGCAGTATTTT.

The chain uses TRBV11-2 and TRBJ2-1; D uncertain. Per the germline V gene, CDR1 is SGHAT and CDR2 is FQNNGV. The CDR3 loop spans 13 amino acids. The V and J ends lost 4 bases and 7 bases respectively, with 11 bases between them. CDR3 coding DNA: TGTGCCAGCAGCTCCCCTACGCGAAATGAGCAGTTCTTC. It translates to CASSSPTRNEQFF.

The V gene is TRBV29-1, the J gene TRBJ2-1; 15 positions agree with TRBD2. CDR3 length: 17 amino acids. From germline, CDR1 is SQVTM and CDR2 ANQGSEA. Trimming cost V 0 bases and J 3 bases; bases outside gene matches: 3. CDR3 nucleotide sequence: TGCAGCGTTGAAGAAGGACTAGCGGGGGGGTACTACAATGAGCAGTTCTTC. Protein sequence: CSVEEGLAGGYYNEQFF.

This clonotype was seen at least ten times. V and J are TRBV6-1 and TRBJ1-5, with D perhaps matching TRBD1 (6 bases). V was clipped by 6 bases and J by 3 bases, with 9 bases between them. The CDR3 runs to 13 residues. Germline CDR1 is MNHNS and CDR2 is SASEGT. DNA for the CDR3: TGTGCCAGCAGACAGGGATACAATCAGCCCCAGCATTTT. As protein: CASRQGYNQPQHF.

A note on this clonotype: One end of the junction fails to match germline, which may point to a read error. The chain joins TRBV12-3 or TRBV12-4 to TRBJ2-5; D might be TRBD2 (5 bases). CDR3 length: 16 residues. The chain's CDR3 is CASSPSGKRYQKTQYF. CDR3 DNA sequence: TGTGCCAGCAGCCCCTCGGGGAAGAGGTACCAAAAGACCCAGTACTTC.